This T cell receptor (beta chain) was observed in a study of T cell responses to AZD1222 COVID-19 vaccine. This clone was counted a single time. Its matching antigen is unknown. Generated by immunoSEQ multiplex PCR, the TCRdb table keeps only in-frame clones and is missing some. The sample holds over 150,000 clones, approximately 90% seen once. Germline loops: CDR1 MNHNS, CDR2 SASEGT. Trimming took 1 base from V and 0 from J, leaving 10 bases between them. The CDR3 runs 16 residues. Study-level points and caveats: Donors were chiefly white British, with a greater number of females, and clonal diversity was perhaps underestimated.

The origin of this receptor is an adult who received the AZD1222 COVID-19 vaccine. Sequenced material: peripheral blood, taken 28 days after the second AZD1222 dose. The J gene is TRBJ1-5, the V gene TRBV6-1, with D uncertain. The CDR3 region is CASSEVAQNSNQPQHF. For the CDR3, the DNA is TGTGCCAGCAGTGAAGTGGCACAAAATAGCAATCAGCCCCAGCATTTT.